This TCR beta chain was sequenced for a study of shared clonotypes between healthy human individuals. Sequenced by immunoSEQ multiplex PCR; TCRdb stores in-frame clones only, minus some. The data show a few million clones, with 85% to 95% seen just once and about 0.37% held by the top ten. CDR3 length: 12 amino acids. Trimming removed 5 bases at V and 7 bases at J, with 12 bases between. The germline V gene has CDR1 MNHEY and CDR2 SVGAGI. The TCR sequence derives from a man between 18 and 35 years old in good health. Some clones in this sample may be carry-over from other donors' samples. Specimen: naive CD4+ T cells from PBMCs. This sample's subset: CD45RA+ positively selected. The V and J genes are TRBV6-5 and TRBJ2-7; D unresolved. The chain's CDR3 is CASSTVGWEQYF. CDR3 sequence (DNA): TGTGCCAGCAGTACTGTGGGTTGGGAGCAGTACTTC.